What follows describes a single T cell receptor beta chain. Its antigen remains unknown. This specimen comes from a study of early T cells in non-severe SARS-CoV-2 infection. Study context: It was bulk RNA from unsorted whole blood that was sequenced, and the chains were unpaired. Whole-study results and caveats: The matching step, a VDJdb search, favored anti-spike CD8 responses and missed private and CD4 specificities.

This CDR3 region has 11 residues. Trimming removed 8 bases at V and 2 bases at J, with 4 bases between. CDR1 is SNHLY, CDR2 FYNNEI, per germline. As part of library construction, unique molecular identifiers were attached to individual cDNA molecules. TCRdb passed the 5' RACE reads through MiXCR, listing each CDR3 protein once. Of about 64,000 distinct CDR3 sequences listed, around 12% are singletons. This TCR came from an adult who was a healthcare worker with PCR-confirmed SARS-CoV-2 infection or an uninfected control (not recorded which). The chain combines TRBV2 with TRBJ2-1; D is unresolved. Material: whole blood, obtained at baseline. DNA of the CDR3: TGTGCCAGCGCCCCCTACAATGAGCAGTTCTTC. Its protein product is CASAPYNEQFF.